This record covers a single T cell receptor (beta chain). The antigen is not known. These data belong to a study of identical twins. Study-wide findings and caveats: Invariant populations such as MAIT and iNKT cells could partly muddle zero-insertion analyses. The models systematically underestimated how much out-of-frame TCR alpha was shared in monozygotic twins.

Germline V lookup: CDR1 SGHVS, CDR2 FQNEAQ. V gave up 5 bases and J gave up 4 bases, with 18 bases separating them. This CDR3 region has 16 residues. cDNA molecules carried unique molecular identifiers, and template switching added a universal primer site. TCRdb re-derived calls from the 5' RACE reads in MiXCR, one entry per CDR3 protein. This table holds 200,000 to 300,000 distinct CDR3 sequences, about 7.5% found once. The same data also contributed to another study, on yellow fever vaccine responses in identical twins.

The chain combines TRBV7-8 with TRBJ2-1, with D tentatively TRBD2 (5 bases). Sequenced material: CD8+ T cells sorted from blood. The receptor comes from a woman younger than 30 in good health. CDR3 protein: CASSESISGGYNEQFF. The CDR3 coding sequence is TGTGCCAGCAGCGAGTCTATCAGCGGAGGTTACAATGAGCAGTTCTTC.